The 21 T cell receptor beta chains presented below share a single source sample, sequenced in a study of T cell responses to AZD1222 COVID-19 vaccine. TCRdb's copy holds only in-frame clones and misses some; the assay was immunoSEQ multiplex PCR. The data show fewer than 150,000 clones, with 88% seen just once and around 5% held by the top ten. The source material was peripheral blood, sampled 28 days after the second AZD1222 dose. Every receptor here comes from an adult who received the AZD1222 COVID-19 vaccine.

The CDR3 sequence: CASSVSFTDTQYF. The CDR3 region has the DNA TGCGCCAGCAGCGTCAGCTTCACAGATACGCAGTATTTT. This chain joins TRBV5-1 and TRBJ2-3; D call uncertain. This CDR3 contains 13 residues. V was clipped by 4 bases and J by 2 bases, with 8 bases between them. Germline assignment: CDR1 SGHRS and CDR2 YFSETQ.

This rearrangement joins TRBV5-1 to TRBJ1-4; possibly TRBD1 for D (6 bases). Germline V gives CDR1 SGHRS, CDR2 YFSETQ. CDR3 length equals 13 residues. Trimming removed 5 bases from V and 4 bases from J, with 9 bases in between. CDR3 protein: CASSLDSNEKLFF. The CDR3 coding sequence is TGCGCCAGCAGTCTGGACAGTAATGAAAAACTGTTTTTT.

The chain couples TRBV20-1 to TRBJ1-1, with D unresolved. In germline, CDR1 is DFQATT, CDR2 SNEGSKA (reference sequence). This CDR3 is built from 11 residues. Trimming pared 6 bases from V and 3 bases from J, leaving 8 bases between. Here the CDR3 reads CSAGDYTEAFF. The CDR3 DNA reads as TGCAGTGCGGGAGATTACACTGAAGCTTTCTTT.

The chain has TRBV6-6 and TRBJ2-5; the match to TRBD2 covers 9 bases. The V gene end was trimmed by 6 bases and the J gene end by 3 bases; junction bases not matched to a gene: 8. Germline CDR1 is MNHNY and CDR2 is SVGAGI (reference sequence). CDR3 length equals 15 residues. In DNA form, the CDR3 reads TGTGCCAGCAGGTCCCGGCGGGAGGGGAAAGAGACCCAGTACTTC. Protein sequence: CASRSRREGKETQYF.

The V gene is TRBV19, the J gene TRBJ1-6; TRBD1 is a possible D gene (5 bases). The germline CDR1 and CDR2 sequences are LNHDA and SQIVND (reference sequence). V was trimmed by 6 bases and J by 0 bases, leaving 18 bases between them. The CDR3 loop spans 18 amino acids. The CDR3 sequence: CASSPLGEGSSYNSPLHF. The CDR3 DNA reads as TGTGCCAGTAGCCCATTGGGTGAGGGGAGCTCCTATAATTCACCCCTCCACTTT.

This clone came up a few times. The chain joins TRBV18 to TRBJ1-2; the D is unclear. CDR1 is KGHSH, CDR2 LQKENI, per germline. V was cut by 6 bases and J by 2 bases, with 19 bases left in between. This CDR3 region has 16 residues. This CDR3 reads CASSLTPGPQNYGYTF. CDR3 coding DNA: TGTGCCAGCTCCCTAACTCCGGGTCCACAAAACTATGGCTACACCTTC.

The chain uses TRBV28 and TRBJ2-3; unclear D gene. The V gene lost 8 bases and the J gene lost 0 bases, with 18 bases spanning the gap. This CDR3 is built from 16 residues. Germline V gene sequence: CDR1 MDHEN, CDR2 SYDVKM. This CDR3 is CASPPLRAGSTDTQYF. CDR3 sequence (DNA): TGTGCCAGCCCTCCCCTCCGGGCTGGTAGCACAGATACGCAGTATTTT.

V is TRBV19 and J is TRBJ1-2; 8 nucleotides agree with TRBD1. CDR3 size: 13 residues. CDR1 is LNHDA, CDR2 SQIVND, per germline (reference sequence). The ends lost 10 bases at V and 6 bases at J; junction bases unmatched: 10. As DNA, the CDR3 is TGTGCCACCAGATCGACAGGGGAGGATGGCTACACCTTC. Its protein is CATRSTGEDGYTF. Variable domain in full (rest from reference TRBV19 and TRBJ1-2): DGGITQSPKYLFRKEGQNVTLSCEQNLNHDAMYWYRQDPGQGLRLIYYSQIVNDFQKGDIAEGYSVSREKKESFPLTVTSAQKNPTAFYLCATRSTGEDGYTFGSGTRLTVV.

This rearrangement joins TRBV7-2 to TRBJ1-1; a possible D gene is TRBD1 (5 bases). V lost 1 base and J 11 bases, leaving 11 bases between the germline ends. CDR1 and CDR2 from the germline V gene are SGHTA and FQGNSA. CDR3 length: 12 amino acids. The CDR3 coding sequence is TGTGCCAGCAGCTTAGGTGGCAGGGCGGCTTTCTTT. As protein: CASSLGGRAAFF.

The V and J genes are TRBV9 and TRBJ2-7; D ambiguous. Germline V gene lookup returns CDR1 SGDLS and CDR2 YYNGEE. Trimming shortened V by 0 bases and J by 6 bases, and 13 bases separated the two germline ends. This CDR3 region has 14 residues. CDR3 nucleotide sequence: TGTGCCAGCAGCGTAGGGGTAGCTTCGGTCGAGCAGTACTTC. It codes for CASSVGVASVEQYF.

The chain links TRBV11-3 to TRBJ2-7; tentatively, D is TRBD1 or TRBD2 (5 bases each). CDR3 length: 12 amino acids. V lost 1 base to trimming and J lost 5 bases, with 6 bases between them. Germline-derived CDR1 and CDR2 are SGHNT and YENEEA. CDR3 nucleotide sequence: TGTGCCAGCAGCTTAGGGGACCACGAGCAGTACTTC. Its translation is CASSLGDHEQYF.

This chain links TRBV6-5 with TRBJ1-3; D is ambiguous. Germline V lookup: CDR1 MNHEY, CDR2 SVGAGI. Deletions cut 10 bases from V and 2 bases from J, with 18 bases between. The CDR3 runs to 15 residues. This chain's CDR3 is CATKREGGPGNTIYF. CDR3 bases: TGTGCCACCAAAAGAGAGGGAGGCCCTGGAAACACCATATATTTT.

CDR3 sequence: CASSPHQGTSSYNEQFF. In DNA form, the CDR3 reads TGTGCCAGCAGTCCCCACCAGGGGACGAGCTCCTACAATGAGCAGTTCTTC. The V gene is TRBV27, the J gene TRBJ2-1; weak D call: TRBD1 (6 bases). The V and J ends lost 5 bases and 0 bases respectively, with 17 bases between them. There are 17 residues in the CDR3. CDR1 is MNHEY, CDR2 SMNVEV, per germline (reference sequence).

The chain carries TRBV7-2 and TRBJ2-3; 9 bases map to TRBD1. CDR3 length equals 13 residues. V dropped 5 bases and J dropped 5; count of bases not matched to a gene: 2. Per the germline V gene, CDR1 is SGHTA and CDR2 is FQGNSA. The chain's CDR3 is CASSVTGGDTQYF. DNA of the CDR3: TGTGCCAGCAGCGTGACAGGGGGAGATACGCAGTATTTT.

The chain employs TRBV18 and TRBJ1-1, with D maybe TRBD1 (5 bases). Per the germline V gene, CDR1 is KGHSH and CDR2 is LQKENI. The CDR3 is 15 residues long. V lost 5 bases and J lost 7, with 20 bases in between. The CDR3 bases are TGTGCCAGCTCATTAACGGACAAGCTAAACCTTGAAGCTTTCTTT. It yields the protein CASSLTDKLNLEAFF.

This rearrangement joins TRBV15 to TRBJ1-4; 9 nucleotides align to TRBD1. The ends lost 5 bases at V and 8 bases at J; junction bases unmatched: 9. CDR3 length equals 15 residues. CDR1 LNHNV and CDR2 YYDKDF come from the germline V gene (reference sequence). The CDR3 DNA sequence: TGTGCCACCAGCCCAACGACAGGGGGGAGGGAAAAACTGTTTTTT. This sequence encodes CATSPTTGGREKLFF.

The chain joins TRBV4-2 to TRBJ2-7; the D gene is possibly TRBD2 (5 bases). V lost 1 base, J lost 5 bases, and 18 bases lay in between. This CDR3 is 16 amino acids long. Germline V lookup: CDR1 LGHNA, CDR2 YNFKEQ. In DNA, the CDR3 is TGTGCCAGCAGCCAAGTTAATAGGGAGTTTAGCGACGAGCAGTACTTC. It codes for CASSQVNREFSDEQYF.

V and J are TRBV28 and TRBJ1-2, with TRBD1 matching 8 bases. There are 16 residues in the CDR3. Germline CDR1 is MDHEN and CDR2 is SYDVKM. Germline trimming cut 4 bases from V and 3 bases from J; bases unmatched to any gene: 10. The CDR3 loop is CASSSTGAGNDYGYTF. In DNA, the CDR3 is TGTGCCAGCAGTTCGACAGGGGCGGGGAATGACTATGGCTACACCTTC.

The rearrangement links TRBV30 to TRBJ1-5; 8 positions match TRBD1. Looked up from germline, CDR1 is GTSNPN and CDR2 is SVGIG (reference sequence). V shed 3 bases and J 5 bases; nucleotides not matched to a gene: 6. This CDR3 comprises 14 residues. In DNA form, the CDR3 reads TGTGCCTGGAGGAGGACAGGGAGAGATCAGCCCCAGCATTTT. Translated: CAWRRTGRDQPQHF.

The chain uses TRBV9 and TRBJ2-3; D remains unclear. V lost 1 base to trimming and J lost 5 bases, with 11 bases between them. Germline CDR1 and CDR2: SGDLS and YYNGEE. The CDR3 loop spans 14 amino acids. The chain's CDR3 is CASSVKGFGDTQYF. The CDR3 DNA sequence: TGTGCCAGCAGCGTAAAGGGCTTTGGAGATACGCAGTATTTT.

The chain has TRBV5-1 and TRBJ2-7; 7 bases match TRBD2. Looked up from germline, CDR1 is SGHRS and CDR2 is YFSETQ. Germline trimming cut 4 bases from V and 4 bases from J; bases unmatched to any gene: 11. The CDR3 is 15 residues long. This CDR3 reads CASSPGDYVEYEQYF. CDR3 nucleotides: TGCGCCAGCAGCCCGGGGGACTATGTGGAATACGAGCAGTACTTC. Drawing the rest from reference TRBV5-1 and TRBJ2-7, the complete variable domain is KAGVTQTPRYLIKTRGQQVTLSCSPISGHRSVSWYQQTPGQGLQFLFEYFSETQRNKGNFPGRFSGRQFSNSRSEMNVSTLELGDSALYLCASSPGDYVEYEQYFGPGTRLTVT.